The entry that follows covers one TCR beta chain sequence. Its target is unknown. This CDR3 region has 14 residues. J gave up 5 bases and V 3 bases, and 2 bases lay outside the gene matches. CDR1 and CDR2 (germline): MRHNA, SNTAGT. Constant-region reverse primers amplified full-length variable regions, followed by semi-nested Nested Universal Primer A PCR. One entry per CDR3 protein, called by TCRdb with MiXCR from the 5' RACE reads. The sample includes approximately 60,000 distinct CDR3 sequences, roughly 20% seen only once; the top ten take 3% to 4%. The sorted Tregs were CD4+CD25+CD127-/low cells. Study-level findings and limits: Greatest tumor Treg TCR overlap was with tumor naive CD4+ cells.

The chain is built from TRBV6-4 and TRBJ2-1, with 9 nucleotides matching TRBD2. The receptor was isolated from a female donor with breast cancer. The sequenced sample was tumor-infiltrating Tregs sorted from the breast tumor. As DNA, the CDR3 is TGTGCCAGCAGTGAGCTAGCGGGACACAATGAGCAGTTCTTC. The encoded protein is CASSELAGHNEQFF.